This paragraph reports one TCR beta chain. The CDR3 has 15 residues. CDR1 and CDR2 (germline): MNHNS, SASEGT. V shed 8 bases and J 7 bases; nucleotides not matched to a gene: 13. The data derive from a study of technical replicates of blood from several donors. Method: immunoSEQ multiplex PCR; TCRdb's copy keeps in-frame clones and lacks some. The sample carries fewer than 85,000 clones, 80% to 95% recorded once. Sequenced input: T cells isolated from PBMCs. This chain uses TRBV6-1 with TRBJ2-7, with TRBD1 matching over 11 bases. The clonotype was recovered from a human donor in good health. CDR3 region: CASRPGQGAFGEQYF. The CDR3 region has the DNA TGTGCCAGCCGACCCGGACAGGGGGCGTTCGGGGAGCAGTACTTC.